This entry lists 9 T cell receptor beta chains sequenced from one sample in a study of control samples from healthy donors and cancer patients. Measured with immunoSEQ multiplex PCR; TCRdb has only the in-frame clones, and not every one. This table holds roughly 220,000 clones, roughly 94% found once. Sequencing used blood. The receptors shown here come from a man aged 50 to 59 in good health.

This chain connects TRBV18 to TRBJ1-2, with a possible D match to TRBD1 (6 bases). The CDR3 extends over 14 amino acids. From germline, CDR1 is KGHSH and CDR2 LQKENI. V was trimmed by 3 bases and J by 6 bases, leaving 14 bases between them. The CDR3 nucleotides are TGTGCCAGCTCACCTTTACAGGGATTGGATGGCTACACCTTC. Translation gives CASSPLQGLDGYTF.

The chain joins TRBV6-2 or TRBV6-3 to TRBJ2-4; 7 bases match TRBD1. Unmatched junction bases numbered 5, after V lost 5 bases and J lost 7 bases. Germline lookup yields CDR1 MNHEY and CDR2 SVGEGT. The CDR3 is 13 amino acids. The CDR3 DNA is TGTGCCAGCAGTCGACCGACAGGGAACATTCAGTACTTC. Translating it yields CASSRPTGNIQYF.

The rearrangement links TRBV6-6 to TRBJ1-1; a weak D match, TRBD1 (6 bases). Per the germline V gene, CDR1 is MNHNY and CDR2 is SVGAGI (reference sequence). This CDR3 is built from 14 residues. Trimming took 4 bases from V and 8 from J, leaving 17 bases between them. CDR3 sequence: CASSWGQGKGEAFF. CDR3 bases: TGTGCCAGCAGTTGGGGGCAGGGTAAAGGGGAAGCTTTCTTT.

V gene TRBV28 combines with J gene TRBJ1-2, with D possibly matching TRBD1 (6 bases). This CDR3 contains 13 residues. V gave up 5 bases and J gave up 10 bases, with 17 bases separating them. The germline V gene has CDR1 MDHEN and CDR2 SYDVKM. The chain's CDR3 is CASSTPGQSYYTF. DNA of the CDR3: TGTGCCAGCAGTACTCCGGGACAATCTTACTACACCTTC.

This chain connects TRBV29-1 to TRBJ2-1; tentatively, D is TRBD1 (6 bases). Germline CDR1 and CDR2: SQVTM and ANQGSEA. The ends were cut back, 5 bases at V and 0 bases at J, with 20 bases in the middle. There are 17 residues in the CDR3. CDR3 region: CSVNGEREDSSYNEQFF. In DNA form, the CDR3 reads TGCAGCGTTAATGGAGAAAGAGAGGACAGCTCCTACAATGAGCAGTTCTTC.

With regard to this clone: One end of the junction is discordant with germline, which a read error may explain. The chain joins TRBV6-5 to TRBJ1-2, with D tentatively TRBD1 (5 bases). CDR3 size: 14 residues. CDR1 is MNHEY and CDR2 is SVGAGI in the germline V gene. DNA of the CDR3: TGTGCCAGCAGCTTTACCGGATTTGACAGACCCATAGTCTTC. Its protein is CASSFTGFDRPIVF.

This rearrangement joins TRBV3-1 (or the pseudogene TRBV3-2) to TRBJ1-1; D remains ambiguous. Trimming removed 4 bases from V and 6 bases from J, with 18 bases in between. This CDR3 has 15 amino acids. Germline V lookup: CDR1 LGHDT, CDR2 YNNKEL (reference sequence). CDR3: CASSPVLAGRAEAFF. In nucleotides, the CDR3 is TGTGCCAGCAGCCCCGTACTAGCGGGGAGGGCTGAAGCTTTCTTT.

The V and J genes are TRBV5-1 and TRBJ2-7, with TRBD2 matching over 10 bases. The V gene end was trimmed by 5 bases and the J gene end by 6 bases; junction bases not matched to a gene: 14. The CDR3 runs 16 residues. CDR1 and CDR2 (germline): SGHRS, YFSETQ. The CDR3 DNA is TGCGCCAGCAGTCTCGGGGATCTAGCGGGGGTTGGCGAGCAGTACTTC. Protein: CASSLGDLAGVGEQYF.

The chain uses TRBV7-9 and TRBJ1-2; 8 bases agree with TRBD1. This CDR3 has 15 residues. J gave up 8 bases and V 5 bases, and 13 bases lay outside the gene matches. Per germline, CDR1 SEHNR and CDR2 FQNEAQ (reference sequence). CDR3: CASSPGQGADRGYTF. For the CDR3, the DNA is TGTGCCAGCAGCCCTGGACAGGGAGCGGACCGCGGCTACACCTTC.